This TCR beta chain was profiled in a study of T cells after yellow fever vaccination. Whole-study context: SMART-Seq v4 Ultra Low Input handled preparation of low-cell-number fractions. General study results and limits: The secondary response showed a weaker magnitude and a faster peak, day 5 versus 15. Reappearance after the booster was observed for most primary-vaccination clones (roughly 97% CD4, roughly 88% CD8). Contamination by abundant bulk-population clonotypes could be present in FACS-sorted repertoires.

In its sample, this clonotype was seen many times. Its antigen is undetermined. TCRdb passed the 5' RACE reads through MiXCR, listing each CDR3 protein once. The table has some 160,000 distinct CDR3 sequences, approximately 6.8% seen once. Trimming left V 1 base short and J 5 bases short, with 8 bases between. This CDR3 comprises 13 residues. From germline, CDR1 is DFQATT and CDR2 SNEGSKA (reference sequence). This receptor was obtained from a man younger than 30 who received the YFV17D yellow fever vaccine. The chain combines TRBV20-1 with TRBJ2-2; no definite D call. The source material was CD4+ T cells sorted from PBMCs, sampled around 5 days after the first yellow fever vaccination. In DNA, the CDR3 is TGCAGTGCTAGAGTTACCGCTACCGGGGAGCTGTTTTTT. Translation: CSARVTATGELFF.